This T cell receptor beta chain was sequenced for a study of brain metastases from non-small cell lung cancer. CDR1 MNHNY and CDR2 SVGAGI come from the germline V gene (reference sequence). The CDR3 is 15 amino acids. The J segment lost 5 bases and the V segment lost 5 bases, leaving 9 bases of the junction unmatched. Clones were read by immunoSEQ multiplex PCR, and TCRdb kept only the in-frame ones, dropping some. The table records 1,500 to 2,000 clones, 91% of them present only once. The TCR comes from a donor aged 40 or older with non-small cell lung cancer. The sequencing input was tumor-adjacent normal tissue. J is TRBJ2-5 and V is TRBV6-6, with 9 bases aligning to TRBD2. For the CDR3, the DNA is TGTGCCAGCAGTCCTAAGCGGGGGGCTCGGGAGACCCAGTACTTC. Translating gives CASSPKRGARETQYF.